The T cell receptor (beta chain) described here comes from a study of OX40 agonist ivuxolimab in advanced cancers. Study background: Three partial responders included one hepatocellular carcinoma patient and two cutaneous melanoma patients.

The CDR3 consists of 14 residues. Per germline, CDR1 MNHEY and CDR2 SVGAGI. The V gene lost 5 bases and the J gene lost 4 bases, with 13 bases spanning the gap. Assay used: immunoSEQ multiplex PCR; TCRdb lists only in-frame clones, some missing. The sample lists approximately 68,000 clones, approximately 90% occurring once. If patients had autoimmune disease history or systemic immunosuppression, they were excluded. Overall study findings and caveats: The work left the antigen specificity of expanded peripheral T cells undetermined.

A note on this clone: Its target is not known.

The rearrangement links TRBV6-5 to TRBJ2-3; tentative D call: TRBD1 (5 bases). The origin of this receptor is an adult with an advanced solid tumor such as melanoma, head and neck, liver or kidney cancer. The specimen was CD4+ or CD8+ T cells sorted from blood, collected in a trial of the OX40 agonist ivuxolimab. The CDR3 region has the DNA TGTGCCAGCAGTAACCGACAGTCCCCAGATACGCAGTATTTT. Encoded protein: CASSNRQSPDTQYF.